This TCR beta chain was documented in a study of cytomegalovirus exposure and HLA in healthy donors. V was trimmed by 1 base and J by 5 bases, leaving 11 bases between them. Germline V gives CDR1 SGHAT, CDR2 FQNNGV. The CDR3 covers 14 residues. Primers for the PCR totalled 60 Vbeta and 13 Jbeta. The assay was immunoSEQ multiplex PCR, and TCRdb's table has in-frame clones only and misses some. The table lists over 150,000 clones, 70% to 80% of them singletons, with around 4.1% in the top ten. Study outcomes and limitations: For cytomegalovirus status, the classifier reportedly gave diagnoses with high specificity and sensitivity.

In the case of this clone: Antigen: not known.

This receptor was taken from a woman between 40 and 55 years old in good health and CMV-seronegative. The sequenced sample consisted of PBMCs. V usage is TRBV11-2 and J usage is TRBJ1-1; tentative D call: TRBD1 (5 bases). The CDR3 region has the DNA TGTGCCAGCAGCTTAGCAGGGATGTGGACTGAAGCTTTCTTT. It yields the protein CASSLAGMWTEAFF.